The 13 T cell receptor beta chains below come from one sample, sequenced in a study of shared clonotypes between healthy human individuals. Only in-frame clones appear in the TCRdb table, and some are missing; sequencing was by immunoSEQ multiplex PCR. The sample has over 2 million clones, 92% seen once. Sequenced material: naive CD4+ T cells from PBMCs. Subset meaning: CD45RA+ positively selected. The receptors stem from a man aged 18 to 35 in good health. Some clones in this sample may be carry-over from other donors' samples.

The chain combines TRBV6-1 with TRBJ1-1; perhaps TRBD1 as D (5 bases). The V end lost 3 bases, the J end lost 4 bases, and 15 bases lay between the germline ends. CDR3 length: 15 amino acids. Germline lookup yields CDR1 MNHNS and CDR2 SASEGT. CDR3 in DNA: TGTGCCAGCAGTGAGCACTACCGGGACCGCACTGAAGCTTTCTTT. It translates to CASSEHYRDRTEAFF.

The genes are TRBV28 and TRBJ2-7, with D possibly matching TRBD1 (8 bases). The V gene's germline CDR1 is MDHEN and CDR2 SYDVKM. Trimming pared 8 bases from V and 2 bases from J, leaving 19 bases between. This CDR3 comprises 15 residues. CDR3 DNA: TGTGCCAGCCATAGGGGAGGGGACAGGACCTACGAGCAGTACTTC. Protein: CASHRGGDRTYEQYF.

This clone was counted once. The chain combines TRBV10-1 with TRBJ2-2; TRBD2 might be the D (6 bases). V lost 2 bases and J 6 bases, leaving 10 bases between the germline ends. The V gene's germline CDR1 is WNHNN and CDR2 SYGVQD (reference sequence). The CDR3 is 14 amino acids. As DNA, the CDR3 is TGCGCCAGCAGTGAGGCGGGGCAGGCCGGGGAGCTGTTTTTT. Residues: CASSEAGQAGELFF.

V is TRBV4-1 and J is TRBJ1-5; D unclear. The CDR3 is 19 amino acids. V was cut by 0 bases and J by 6 bases, with 24 bases left in between. CDR1 and CDR2 from the germline V gene are MGHRA and YSYEKL. The CDR3 DNA follows: TGCGCCAGCAGCCAAGATCGTTTTGGGTCCGGGATCCGAGGTCAGCCCCAGCATTTT. Residues: CASSQDRFGSGIRGQPQHF.

The chain carries TRBV7-2 and TRBJ2-7; D is possibly TRBD2 (5 bases). Looked up from germline, CDR1 is SGHTA and CDR2 is FQGNSA. The CDR3 length is 16 residues. Trimming removed 0 bases from V and 3 bases from J, with 15 bases in between. CDR3 residues: CASSLARVAGLYEQYF. CDR3 DNA sequence: TGTGCCAGCAGCTTAGCGCGGGTGGCGGGCCTCTACGAGCAGTACTTC. Based on the CDR3 plus reference TRBV7-2 and TRBJ2-7, the full variable domain is GAGVSQSPSNKVTEKGKDVELRCDPISGHTALYWYRQSLGQGLEFLIYFQGNSAPDKSGLPSDRFSAERTGGSVSTLTIQRTQQEDSAVYLCASSLARVAGLYEQYFGPGTRLTVT.

In regard to this clone: This same CDR3 is encoded by further DNA sequences in the sample. The genes are TRBV9 and TRBJ2-5; D gene unclear. Germline CDR1 reads SGDLS; CDR2 reads YYNGEE. The germline V and J ends were trimmed by 0 bases and 1 base, with 7 bases remaining between them. The CDR3 is made up of 14 amino acids. CDR3 nucleotides: TGTGCCAGCAGCGTAGGCACCTTCCAAGAGACCCAGTACTTC. It translates to CASSVGTFQETQYF. The whole variable domain, filled in from reference TRBV9 and TRBJ2-5, reads DSGVTQTPKHLITATGQRVTLRCSPRSGDLSVYWYQQSLDQGLQFLIQYYNGEERAKGNILERFSAQQFPDLHSELNLSSLELGDSALYFCASSVGTFQETQYFGPGTRLLVL.

This clone is a singleton in its sample. The chain is built from TRBV9 and TRBJ2-2, with no clear D. In germline, CDR1 is SGDLS, CDR2 YYNGEE. Trimming removed 0 bases at V and 7 bases at J, with 10 bases between. The length of the CDR3 is 14 residues. CDR3 sequence reads: CASSVAQNVGELFF. The CDR3 nucleotides are TGTGCCAGCAGCGTAGCCCAGAACGTCGGGGAGCTGTTTTTT.

The chain links TRBV29-1 to TRBJ2-3; possibly TRBD2 for D (5 bases). The CDR3 covers 13 residues. Trimming pared 5 bases from V and 4 bases from J, leaving 13 bases between. Germline-derived CDR1 and CDR2 are SQVTM and ANQGSEA. The CDR3 sequence: CSVRRASPDTQYF. The CDR3 bases are TGCAGCGTTCGGCGGGCCTCTCCAGATACGCAGTATTTT.

V and J are TRBV7-9 and TRBJ1-2; 9 bases are shared with TRBD1. The junction had 3 bases not matched to a gene; V was cut back by 6 bases and J by 4 bases. Germline values: CDR1 SEHNR, CDR2 FQNEAQ (reference sequence). The CDR3 totals 13 residues. CDR3 in amino acids: CASRMTGGYGYTF. The CDR3 bases are TGTGCCAGCAGGATGACAGGGGGCTATGGCTACACCTTC.

V usage is TRBV19 and J usage is TRBJ1-3; D uncertain. CDR1 and CDR2 (germline): LNHDA, SQIVND (reference sequence). The CDR3 length is 16 residues. Between the trimmed V and J ends, which lost 3 bases and 0 bases, there was a span of 12 bases. CDR3 loop: CASSISSVGSGNTIYF. The CDR3 DNA sequence: TGTGCCAGTAGTATCTCGTCGGTGGGCTCTGGAAACACCATATATTTT.

V gene TRBV4-1 combines with J gene TRBJ2-3; D remains ambiguous. The CDR3 consists of 16 residues. V was pared by 3 bases and J by 4 bases, with 17 bases between. Germline V gives CDR1 MGHRA, CDR2 YSYEKL. Written as DNA, the CDR3 is TGCGCCAGCAGCCAGCCCCTCAGTAGGGCCCCAGATACGCAGTATTTT. Translating gives CASSQPLSRAPDTQYF.

In this sample, this clone turned up once. The chain is built from TRBV7-8 and TRBJ1-5; 8 nucleotides line up with TRBD1. CDR1 and CDR2 (germline): SGHVS, FQNEAQ. This CDR3 has 21 residues. V shed 2 bases, J shed 0 bases, and the junction held 18 bases outside the gene matches. The CDR3 here is CASSLISNPGGQGSSNQPQHF. DNA for the CDR3: TGTGCCAGCAGCTTAATTTCCAACCCAGGGGGCCAGGGGAGTAGCAATCAGCCCCAGCATTTT.

Written as DNA, the CDR3 is TGTGCCAGCAGCCCCGGGGACTTTAGCGATACGCAGTATTTT. The encoded protein is CASSPGDFSDTQYF. The chain links TRBV5-4 to TRBJ2-3, with a weak D call TRBD2 (6 bases). Germline CDR1 and CDR2: SGHNT and YYREEE (reference sequence). The length of the CDR3 is 14 residues. V lost 4 bases and J 6 bases, leaving 15 bases between the germline ends.